Below are 28 T cell receptor beta chains sequenced from a single sample in a study of glioma-infiltrating T cells. Amplification of TCR alpha and beta CDR3 regions from RNA used iRepertoire nested multiplex PCR. Each CDR3 protein gets one entry after TCRdb re-called the multiplex PCR reads with MiXCR. The repertoire holds about 400,000 distinct CDR3 sequences, with 41% as singletons. Specimen: glioma tissue, nonneoplastic brain tissue, or PBMCs (not recorded which). The receptors were gathered from a human donor with low-grade glioma or glioblastoma, undergoing nonglioma brain surgery, or in good health (not recorded which).

In this sample, this clonotype turned up once. A much larger clone lies one base from this, so it may be a read error. The chain links TRBV6-2 or TRBV6-3 to TRBJ2-1; 8 bases agree with TRBD2. The CDR3 runs 16 residues. In germline, CDR1 is MNHEY, CDR2 SVGEGT. The CDR3: CASSYSSSGSGNEQSF. The CDR3 DNA reads TGTGCCAGCAGTTACTCGTCGAGCGGGAGTGGAAATGAGCAGTCCTTC.

The rearrangement links TRBV15 to TRBJ2-4, with D possibly matching TRBD2 (6 bases). V was pared by 5 bases and J by 0 bases, with 17 bases between. This CDR3 has 17 residues. CDR1 and CDR2 (germline): LNHNV, YYDKDF (reference sequence). Here the CDR3 reads CATSRESLTLAKNIQYF. In DNA, the CDR3 is TGTGCCACCAGCCGGGAGTCGTTGACTTTAGCCAAAAACATTCAGTACTTC.

The CDR3 sequence is CRGPGTGLEQYF. The DNA for the CDR3 is TGCAGGGGTCCCGGGACAGGGCTCGAGCAGTACTTC. The gene calls are TRBV20-1 and TRBJ2-7, with TRBD1 matching over 9 bases. Germline V CDR1 and CDR2: DFQATT, SNEGSKA (reference sequence). CDR3 length equals 12 residues.

This clonotype was observed many times. The chain is built from TRBV28 and TRBJ1-2; 9 bases map to TRBD1. Germline CDR1 and CDR2: MDHEN and SYDVKM. CDR3 length equals 15 residues. V lost 5 bases to trimming and J lost 4 bases; unmatched junction nucleotides: 8. The CDR3, as DNA: TGTGCCAGCAGTGACACAGGGGGCAGGGGCTATGGCTACACCTTC. Translated, it gives CASSDTGGRGYGYTF.

As regards this clonotype: This may be a read error, as it is one base from a much larger clone. The V call is TRBV6-6, the J call TRBJ1-1; 11 bases agree with TRBD1. The ends lost 5 bases at V and 4 bases at J; junction bases unmatched: 3. Germline CDR1 MNHNY, CDR2 SVGAGI (reference sequence). The CDR3 totals 14 residues. The CDR3 region is CASSGGTGGTEAFF. CDR3 DNA: TGTGCCAGCAGTGGAGGGACAGGGGGCACTGAAGCTTTCTTT.

This clonotype came up a few times. The rearrangement uses TRBV7-2 and TRBJ1-5; weak D call: TRBD1 (5 bases). The ends were cut back, 5 bases at V and 0 bases at J, with 11 bases in the middle. The germline gives CDR1 SGHTA, CDR2 FQGNSA. The CDR3 runs 15 residues. CDR3 in amino acids: CASSPQAYSNQPQHF. Here the CDR3 DNA reads TGTGCCAGCAGCCCACAGGCCTATAGCAATCAGCCCCAGCATTTT.

V usage is TRBV6-2 or TRBV6-3 and J usage is TRBJ2-3; D is possibly TRBD1 (6 bases). Germline V gives CDR1 MNHEY, CDR2 SVGEGT. The CDR3 totals 17 residues. V gave up 4 bases and J gave up 4 bases, with 21 bases separating them. The CDR3 DNA reads TGTGCCAGCAGTTCTTTGGACAGCACGCCTAGCTCAGATACGCAGTATTTT. Translation gives CASSSLDSTPSSDTQYF.

This clonotype was detected once. No conserved phenylalanine or tryptophan ends this CDR3, so it is likely a read error. The chain recombines TRBV6-2 or TRBV6-3 with TRBJ2-7, with TRBD2 as a possible D gene (6 bases). This CDR3 region has 16 residues. With 2 bases removed from V and 3 bases from J, the gap between germline ends came to 17 bases. The germline V gene has CDR1 MNHEY and CDR2 SVGEGT. The CDR3 sequence is CASSYGGARQYYEQYL. In DNA form, the CDR3 reads TGTGCCAGCAGTTACGGAGGGGCGAGACAGTACTACGAGCAGTACTTA.

CDR3 bases: TGTGCCAGCAGCTTACCGTCCGGGGGGTACCAAGAGACCCAGTACTTC. Protein product: CASSLPSGGYQETQYF. V and J are TRBV4-2 and TRBJ2-5; TRBD2 aligns across 7 bases. V lost 5 bases to trimming and J lost 0 bases; unmatched junction nucleotides: 9. The length of the CDR3 is 16 residues. Germline CDR1 LGHNA, CDR2 YNFKEQ.

The J gene is TRBJ2-7, the V gene TRBV19; no firm D call. In germline, CDR1 is LNHDA, CDR2 SQIVND (reference sequence). The CDR3 has 13 amino acids. V gave up 3 bases and J gave up 2 bases, with 8 bases separating them. In DNA form, the CDR3 reads TGTGCCAGTAGTATTCTTGGGACCTACGAGCAGTACTTC. Amino acids: CASSILGTYEQYF.

In its sample, this clonotype was seen a few times. The genes are TRBV20-1 and TRBJ2-7; D gene uncertain. Looked up from germline, CDR1 is DFQATT and CDR2 is SNEGSKA (reference sequence). This CDR3 region has 12 residues. V lost 5 bases, J lost 3 bases, and 11 bases lay in between. The CDR3 is CSASPTVYEQYF. The CDR3 coding sequence is TGCAGTGCTTCCCCGACGGTCTACGAGCAGTACTTC.

As for this clonotype: A much larger clone is a single base away; this may be a read error. The J gene is TRBJ2-1, the V gene TRBV27, with 10 bases lining up with TRBD1. V lost 11 bases and J lost 7; bases outside the gene matches: 11. CDR3 length: 14 amino acids. CDR1 and CDR2 from the germline V gene are MNHEY and SMNVEV (reference sequence). In DNA form, the CDR3 reads TGTGCCGGCAAGCGGGACAGGGGAGGGAATGAGCAGTTCTTC. This sequence encodes CAGKRDRGGNEQFF.

V gene TRBV27 combines with J gene TRBJ2-4, with 10 bases fitting TRBD1. The CDR3 has 14 residues. J lost 7 bases, V lost 3 bases, and 3 bases had no gene match. The germline V gene has CDR1 MNHEY and CDR2 SMNVEV (reference sequence). The CDR3 loop reads CASSFRTGGNIQYF. The CDR3 coding sequence is TGTGCCAGCAGTTTCAGGACAGGGGGGAACATTCAGTACTTC.

Only a few counts were recorded for this clonotype. The rearrangement joins TRBV7-2 to TRBJ2-5; TRBD1 matches 7 bases. J lost 1 base, V lost 5 bases, and 4 bases had no gene match. CDR1 is SGHTA and CDR2 is FQGNSA in the germline V gene. This CDR3 is 14 amino acids long. In nucleotides, the CDR3 is TGTGCCAGCAGCGAGGGACAGACCCAAGAGACCCAGTACTTC. Amino acid sequence: CASSEGQTQETQYF.

Only a few counts were recorded for this clonotype. CDR3 protein: CASSLDWGLDTEAFF. The CDR3, as DNA: TGTGCCAGCAGCTTAGACTGGGGATTGGACACTGAAGCTTTCTTT. The chain recombines TRBV11-2 with TRBJ1-1; D gene uncertain. Trimming took off 0 bases at V and 3 bases at J, with 11 bases between the two ends. The CDR3 has 15 residues. Germline CDR1 and CDR2: SGHAT and FQNNGV.

The chain couples TRBV4-1 to TRBJ1-2, with D perhaps TRBD1 (6 bases). CDR3 length equals 13 residues. Germline CDR1 is MGHRA and CDR2 is YSYEKL. Trimming removed 8 bases at V and 9 bases at J, with 19 bases between. Written as DNA, the CDR3 is TGCGCCAGCGGGGAATCGGGGGCTCGTTGCTACACCTTC. It translates to CASGESGARCYTF.

V is TRBV18 and J is TRBJ1-2; 8 positions match TRBD1. Germline CDR1 is KGHSH and CDR2 is LQKENI. The CDR3 totals 14 residues. V dropped 5 bases and J dropped 6; count of bases not matched to a gene: 8. The CDR3 protein is CASSAQTGDDGYTF. CDR3 sequence (DNA): TGTGCCAGCTCAGCACAGACAGGGGACGATGGCTACACCTTC.

This clonotype has only one observation. Mismatch with germline at one junction end may stem from a read error. The V call is TRBV30, the J call TRBJ1-2; 8 bases line up with TRBD1. The V gene's germline CDR1 is GTSNPN and CDR2 SVGIG (reference sequence). The length of the CDR3 is 12 residues. The CDR3 here is CTWEDRDLGYTF. CDR3 nucleotides: TGTACCTGGGAGGACAGGGACCTTGGCTACACCTTC. Full variable domain (outside the CDR3, taken from reference TRBV30 and TRBJ1-2): SQTIHQWPATLVQPVGSPLSLECTVEGTSNPNLYWYRQAAGRGLQLLFYSVGIGQISSEVPQNLSASRPQDRQFILSSKKLLLSDSGFYLCTWEDRDLGYTFGSGTRLTVV.

In regard to this clonotype: The limits of the CDR3 on the DNA are not certain, so only TCRdb's listed CDR3 is given. The chain recombines TRBV7-5 with TRBJ1-2; TRBD1 reflects the table's D call only, with no check against the DNA. TRBV7-5 is a documented pseudogene. The CDR3 sequence runs 14 residues, both termini included. CDR3 residues: CISVPTRPYYGYTF.

The chain links TRBV20-1 to TRBJ2-1; possibly TRBD2 for D (6 bases). The germline V gene encodes CDR1 DFQATT and CDR2 SNEGSKA (reference sequence). V lost 6 bases, J lost 4 bases, and 16 bases lay in between. The CDR3 runs to 14 residues. Here the CDR3 DNA reads TGCAGTGCCGTGGTGGGGCGGGGTTACAATGAGCAGTTCTTC. Translated: CSAVVGRGYNEQFF.

Comments on this clonotype: One end of the junction varies from germline; a read error may be responsible. The chain combines TRBV27 with TRBJ2-7; 8 nucleotides align to TRBD1. This CDR3 is built from 11 residues. Germline V CDR1 and CDR2: MNHEY, SMNVEV (reference sequence). CDR3: CASGQGYKRHF. The CDR3 DNA follows: TGTGCCAGCGGACAGGGCTACAAGCGGCACTTC.

CDR3 in amino acids: CASSLATGGNYEQYF. The CDR3 bases are TGTGCCAGCAGCTTAGCGACAGGGGGAAACTACGAGCAGTACTTC. The J gene is TRBJ2-7, the V gene TRBV7-2, with 9 bases aligning to TRBD1. Looked up from germline, CDR1 is SGHTA and CDR2 is FQGNSA. CDR3 size: 15 residues. The J segment lost 3 bases and the V segment lost 0 bases, leaving 3 bases of the junction unmatched.

This chain joins TRBV7-9 and TRBJ2-1; D gene unclear. Germline V gene sequence: CDR1 SEHNR, CDR2 FQNEAQ (reference sequence). The V gene lost 7 bases and the J gene lost 9 bases, with 16 bases spanning the gap. CDR3 length equals 13 residues. CDR3 nucleotide sequence: TGTGCCAGCACTTCCTATCTTAGATTTGAGCAGTTCTTC. This encodes CASTSYLRFEQFF.

In its sample, this clonotype was seen a few times. The chain recombines TRBV27 with TRBJ1-6; possible D gene TRBD1, 5 bases. Looked up from germline, CDR1 is MNHEY and CDR2 is SMNVEV (reference sequence). V was cut by 7 bases and J by 10 bases, with 17 bases left in between. This CDR3 comprises 14 residues. DNA of the CDR3: TGTGCCAGCACCCCAAGGGGTACCGTGTCACCCCTCCACTTT. Amino acid sequence: CASTPRGTVSPLHF.

The chain has TRBV6-2 or TRBV6-3 and TRBJ2-3; either TRBD1 or TRBD2 may supply D (5 bases each). Looked up from germline, CDR1 is MNHEY and CDR2 is SVGEGT. CDR3 length: 15 amino acids. The germline V and J ends were trimmed by 7 bases and 2 bases, with 16 bases remaining between them. CDR3 sequence reads: CASNHRTGSTDTQYF. The CDR3 coding sequence is TGTGCCAGCAACCACAGGACTGGGTCCACAGATACGCAGTATTTT.

There are many counts of this clonotype. The chain combines TRBV25-1 with TRBJ2-7, with 10 bases lining up with TRBD1. This CDR3 has 14 amino acids. V was clipped by 3 bases and J by 2 bases; unmatched bases: 1. From germline, CDR1 is MGHDK and CDR2 SYGVNS. The CDR3 sequence is CASSDGTGAYEQYF. In DNA form, the CDR3 reads TGTGCCAGCAGTGACGGGACAGGGGCCTACGAGCAGTACTTC.

This clonotype was counted a few times. The chain combines TRBV4-3 with TRBJ2-7; the D is unclear. Per the germline V gene, CDR1 is LGHNA and CDR2 is YSLEER. V lost 5 bases, J lost 0 bases, and 11 bases lay in between. The CDR3 extends over 14 amino acids. This chain's CDR3 is CASSLVIHSYEQYF. As DNA, the CDR3 is TGCGCCAGCAGCTTAGTGATACACTCCTACGAGCAGTACTTC.

This clonotype was picked up a small number of times. The chain employs TRBV7-9 and TRBJ1-1, with TRBD1 identical over 7 bases. J was trimmed by 3 bases and V by 5 bases; bases with no gene match: 3. The CDR3 length is 13 residues. Germline-derived CDR1 and CDR2 are SEHNR and FQNEAQ (reference sequence). The CDR3 loop is CASSPTGHTEAFF. The CDR3, as DNA: TGTGCCAGCAGCCCGACAGGGCACACTGAAGCTTTCTTT.